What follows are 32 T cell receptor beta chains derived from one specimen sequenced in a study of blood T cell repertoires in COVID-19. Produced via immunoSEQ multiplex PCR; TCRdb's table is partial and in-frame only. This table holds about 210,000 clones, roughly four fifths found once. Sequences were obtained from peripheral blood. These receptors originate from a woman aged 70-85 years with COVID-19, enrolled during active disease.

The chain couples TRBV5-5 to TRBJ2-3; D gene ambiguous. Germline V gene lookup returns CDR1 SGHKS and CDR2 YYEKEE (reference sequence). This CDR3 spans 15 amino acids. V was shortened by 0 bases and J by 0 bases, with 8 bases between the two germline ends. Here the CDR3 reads CASSLEAASTDTQYF. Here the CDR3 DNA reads TGTGCCAGCAGCTTGGAGGCGGCGAGCACAGATACGCAGTATTTT.

CDR3 amino acids: CASSPRSRQGLNQPQHF. In DNA form, the CDR3 reads TGTGCCAGCAGCCCCCGCTCCAGACAGGGCCTCAATCAGCCCCAGCATTTT. V is TRBV7-2 and J is TRBJ1-5; 7 nucleotides agree with TRBD1. Germline assignment: CDR1 SGHTA and CDR2 FQGNSA. J gave up 3 bases and V 5 bases, and 13 bases lay outside the gene matches. This CDR3 comprises 17 residues.

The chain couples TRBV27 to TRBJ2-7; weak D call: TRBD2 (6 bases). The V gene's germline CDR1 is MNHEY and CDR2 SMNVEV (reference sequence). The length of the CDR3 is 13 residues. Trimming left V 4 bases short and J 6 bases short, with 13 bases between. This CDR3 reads CASSSHLRGEQYF. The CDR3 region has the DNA TGTGCCAGCAGTTCACACCTGCGGGGCGAGCAGTACTTC.

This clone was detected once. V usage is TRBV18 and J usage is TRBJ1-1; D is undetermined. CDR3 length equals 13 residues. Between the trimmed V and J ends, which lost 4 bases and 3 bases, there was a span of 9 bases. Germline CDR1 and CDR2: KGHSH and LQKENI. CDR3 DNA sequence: TGTGCCAGCTCACGAGGGAGGGACACTGAAGCTTTCTTT. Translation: CASSRGRDTEAFF. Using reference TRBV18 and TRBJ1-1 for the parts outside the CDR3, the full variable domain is NAGVMQNPRHLVRRRGQEARLRCSPMKGHSHVYWYRQLPEEGLKFMVYLQKENIIDESGMPKERFSAEFPKEGPSILRIQQVVRGDSAAYFCASSRGRDTEAFFGQGTRLTVV.

The CDR3 sequence: CASSVLAGGGDTQYF. The CDR3 DNA follows: TGTGCCAGCAGCGTTTTAGCGGGAGGGGGAGATACGCAGTATTTT. The chain combines TRBV5-8 with TRBJ2-3; TRBD2 matches at 11 bases. The ends lost 4 bases at V and 5 bases at J; junction bases unmatched: 6. In germline, CDR1 is SGHTS, CDR2 YDEGEE. This CDR3 has 15 residues.

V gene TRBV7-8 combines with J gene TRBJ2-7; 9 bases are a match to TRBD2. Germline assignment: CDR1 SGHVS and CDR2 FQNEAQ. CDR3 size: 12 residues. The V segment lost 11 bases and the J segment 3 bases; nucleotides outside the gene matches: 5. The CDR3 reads CAAGTSYYEQYF. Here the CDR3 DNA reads TGTGCCGCAGGGACTAGCTACTACGAGCAGTACTTC.

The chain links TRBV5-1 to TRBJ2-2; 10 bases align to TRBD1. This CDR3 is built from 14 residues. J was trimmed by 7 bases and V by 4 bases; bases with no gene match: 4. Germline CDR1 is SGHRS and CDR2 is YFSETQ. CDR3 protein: CASSAGQGYGELFF. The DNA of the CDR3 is TGCGCCAGCAGCGCGGGACAGGGGTACGGGGAGCTGTTTTTT.

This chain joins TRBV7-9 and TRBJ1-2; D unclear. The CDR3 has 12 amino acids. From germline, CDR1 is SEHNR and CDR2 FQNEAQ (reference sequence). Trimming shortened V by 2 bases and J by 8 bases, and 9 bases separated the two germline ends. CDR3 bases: TGTGCCAGCAGCTTACCCTCAAGCGGCTACACCTTC. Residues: CASSLPSSGYTF.

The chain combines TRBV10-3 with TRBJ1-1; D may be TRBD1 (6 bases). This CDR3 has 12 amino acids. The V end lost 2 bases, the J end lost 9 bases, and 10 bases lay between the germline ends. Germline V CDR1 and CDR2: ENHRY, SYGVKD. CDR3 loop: CAISEDRSKAFF. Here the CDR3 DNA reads TGTGCCATCAGTGAGGACAGGTCCAAAGCTTTCTTT.

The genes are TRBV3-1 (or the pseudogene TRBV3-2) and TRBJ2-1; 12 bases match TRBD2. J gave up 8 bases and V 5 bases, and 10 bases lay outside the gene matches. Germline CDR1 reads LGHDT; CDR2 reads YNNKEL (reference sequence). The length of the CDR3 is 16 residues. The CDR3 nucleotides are TGTGCCAGCAGCACCCGACTAGCGGGAGTAGAGGATGAGCAGTTCTTC. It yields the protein CASSTRLAGVEDEQFF.

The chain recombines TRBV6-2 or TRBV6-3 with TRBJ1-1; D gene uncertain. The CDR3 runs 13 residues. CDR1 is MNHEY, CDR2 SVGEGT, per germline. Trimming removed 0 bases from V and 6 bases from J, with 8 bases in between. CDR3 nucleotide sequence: TGTGCCAGCAGTTACTCGAGTTTTGCTGAAGCTTTCTTT. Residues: CASSYSSFAEAFF.

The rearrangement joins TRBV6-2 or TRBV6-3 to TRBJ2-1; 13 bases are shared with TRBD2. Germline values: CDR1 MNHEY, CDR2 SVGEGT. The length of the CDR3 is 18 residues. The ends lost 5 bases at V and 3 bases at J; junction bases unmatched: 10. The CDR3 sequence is CASSLGTSGIYLYNEQFF. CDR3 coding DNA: TGTGCCAGCAGTCTCGGGACTAGCGGGATCTACCTCTACAATGAGCAGTTCTTC.

Here the CDR3 DNA reads TGTGCCAGTAGTATAGATCTGAAGGCGGTTGGCAATCAGCCCCAGCATTTT. It specifies CASSIDLKAVGNQPQHF. The chain employs TRBV19 and TRBJ1-5, with no clear D. CDR3 length: 17 amino acids. Between the trimmed V and J ends, which lost 0 bases and 2 bases, there was a span of 14 bases. Germline V lookup: CDR1 LNHDA, CDR2 SQIVND (reference sequence).

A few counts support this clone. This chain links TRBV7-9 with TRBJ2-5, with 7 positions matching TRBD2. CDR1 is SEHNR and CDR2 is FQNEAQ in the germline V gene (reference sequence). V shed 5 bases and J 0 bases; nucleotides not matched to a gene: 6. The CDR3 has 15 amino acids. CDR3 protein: CASSLPLADQETQYF. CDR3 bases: TGTGCCAGCAGCCTACCTCTAGCGGACCAAGAGACCCAGTACTTC. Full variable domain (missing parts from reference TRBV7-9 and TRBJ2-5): DTGVSQNPRHKITKRGQNVTFRCDPISEHNRLYWYRQTLGQGPEFLTYFQNEAQLEKSRLLSDRFSAERPKGSFSTLEIQRTEQGDSAMYLCASSLPLADQETQYFGPGTRLLVL.

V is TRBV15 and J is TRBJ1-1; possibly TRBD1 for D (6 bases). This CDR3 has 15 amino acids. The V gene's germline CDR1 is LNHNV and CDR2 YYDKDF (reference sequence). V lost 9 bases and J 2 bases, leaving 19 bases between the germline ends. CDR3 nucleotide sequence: TGTGCCACGGAGACAGGAAGGGGTCTTAACACTGAAGCTTTCTTT. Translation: CATETGRGLNTEAFF.

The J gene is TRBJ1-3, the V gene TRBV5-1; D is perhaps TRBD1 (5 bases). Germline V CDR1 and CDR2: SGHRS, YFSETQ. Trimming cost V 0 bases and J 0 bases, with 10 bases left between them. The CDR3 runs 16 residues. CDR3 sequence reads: CASSLVQGLSGNTIYF. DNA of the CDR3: TGCGCCAGCAGCTTGGTCCAGGGACTCTCTGGAAACACCATATATTTT.

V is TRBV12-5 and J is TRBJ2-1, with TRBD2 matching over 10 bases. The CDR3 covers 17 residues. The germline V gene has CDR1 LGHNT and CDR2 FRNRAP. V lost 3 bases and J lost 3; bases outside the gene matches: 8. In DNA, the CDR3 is TGTGCTAGTGGTTTAGAAAGAAAGCGGGAGGGCTACAATGAGCAGTTCTTC. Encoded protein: CASGLERKREGYNEQFF.

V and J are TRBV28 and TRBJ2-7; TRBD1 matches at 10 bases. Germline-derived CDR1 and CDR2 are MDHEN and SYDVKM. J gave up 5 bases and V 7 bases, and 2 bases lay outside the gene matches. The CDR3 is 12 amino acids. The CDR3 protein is CASTGQGDEQYF. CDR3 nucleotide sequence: TGTGCCAGCACCGGACAGGGGGACGAGCAGTACTTC.

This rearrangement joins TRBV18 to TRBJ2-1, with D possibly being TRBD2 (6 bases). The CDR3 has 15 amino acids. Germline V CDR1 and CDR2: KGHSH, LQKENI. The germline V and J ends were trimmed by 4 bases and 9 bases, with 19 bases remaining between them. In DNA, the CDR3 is TGTGCCAGCTCACGGGAGGCCCCCCTCGAGAGTGAGCAGTTCTTC. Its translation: CASSREAPLESEQFF. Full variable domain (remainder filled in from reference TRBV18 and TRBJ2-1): NAGVMQNPRHLVRRRGQEARLRCSPMKGHSHVYWYRQLPEEGLKFMVYLQKENIIDESGMPKERFSAEFPKEGPSILRIQQVVRGDSAAYFCASSREAPLESEQFFGPGTRLTVL.

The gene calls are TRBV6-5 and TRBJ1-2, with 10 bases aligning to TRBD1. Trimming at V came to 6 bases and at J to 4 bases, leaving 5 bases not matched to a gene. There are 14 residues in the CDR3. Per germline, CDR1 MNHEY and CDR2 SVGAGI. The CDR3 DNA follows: TGTGCCAGCAGCGGGGACAGGGGATTCTATGGCTACACCTTC. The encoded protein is CASSGDRGFYGYTF.

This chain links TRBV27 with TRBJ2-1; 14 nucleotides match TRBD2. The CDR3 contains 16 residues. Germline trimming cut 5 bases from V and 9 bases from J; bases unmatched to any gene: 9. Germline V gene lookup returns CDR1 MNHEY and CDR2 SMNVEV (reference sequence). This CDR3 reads CASSRPGLAGAVEQFF. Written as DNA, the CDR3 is TGTGCCAGCAGTCGACCGGGACTAGCGGGAGCGGTTGAGCAGTTCTTC.

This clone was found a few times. The CDR3 spells CAWSDTGKGSYNSPLHF. CDR3 coding DNA: TGTGCCTGGAGTGATACGGGGAAGGGTTCCTATAATTCACCCCTCCACTTT. The V gene is TRBV30, the J gene TRBJ1-6; D remains unclear. The CDR3 loop spans 17 amino acids. Between the trimmed V and J ends, which lost 1 base and 1 base, there was a span of 14 bases. Germline V gene lookup returns CDR1 GTSNPN and CDR2 SVGIG (reference sequence). Full variable domain (remainder filled in from reference TRBV30 and TRBJ1-6): SQTIHQWPATLVQPVGSPLSLECTVEGTSNPNLYWYRQAAGRGLQLLFYSVGIGQISSEVPQNLSASRPQDRQFILSSKKLLLSDSGFYLCAWSDTGKGSYNSPLHFGNGTRLTVT.

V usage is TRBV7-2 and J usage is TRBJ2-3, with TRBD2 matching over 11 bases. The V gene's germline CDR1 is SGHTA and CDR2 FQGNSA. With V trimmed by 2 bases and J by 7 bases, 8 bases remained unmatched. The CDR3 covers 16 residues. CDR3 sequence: CASSLHGVAGGYTQYF. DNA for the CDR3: TGTGCCAGCAGCTTACACGGTGTAGCGGGAGGGTATACGCAGTATTTT.

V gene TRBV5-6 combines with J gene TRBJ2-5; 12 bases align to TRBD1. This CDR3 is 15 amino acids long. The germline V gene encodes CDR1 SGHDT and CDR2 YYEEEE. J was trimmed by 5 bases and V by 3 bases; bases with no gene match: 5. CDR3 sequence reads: CASSYRDRGPETQYF. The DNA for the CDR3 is TGTGCCAGCAGCTACCGGGACAGGGGGCCGGAGACCCAGTACTTC.

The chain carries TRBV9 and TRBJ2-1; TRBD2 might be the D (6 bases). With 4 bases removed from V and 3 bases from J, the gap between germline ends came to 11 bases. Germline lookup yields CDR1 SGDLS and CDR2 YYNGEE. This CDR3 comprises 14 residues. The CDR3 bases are TGTGCCAGCAGCTTAGGGGACTTCTACAATGAGCAGTTCTTC. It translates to CASSLGDFYNEQFF.

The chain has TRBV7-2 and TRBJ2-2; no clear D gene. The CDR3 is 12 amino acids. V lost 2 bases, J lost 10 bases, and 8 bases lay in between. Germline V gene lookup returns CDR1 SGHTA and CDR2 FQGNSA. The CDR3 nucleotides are TGTGCCAGCAGCTTAAGACTCCAGGAGCTGTTTTTT. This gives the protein CASSLRLQELFF.

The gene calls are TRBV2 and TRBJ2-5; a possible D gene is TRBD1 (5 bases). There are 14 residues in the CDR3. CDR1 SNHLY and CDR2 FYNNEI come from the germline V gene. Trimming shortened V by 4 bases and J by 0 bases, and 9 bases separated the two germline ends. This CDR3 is CASSVRQYQETQYF. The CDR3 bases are TGTGCCAGCAGTGTCAGACAGTACCAAGAGACCCAGTACTTC.

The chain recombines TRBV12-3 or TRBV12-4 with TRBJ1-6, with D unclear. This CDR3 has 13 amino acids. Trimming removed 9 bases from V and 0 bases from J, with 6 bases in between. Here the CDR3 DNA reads TGTGCCAGTAAGAGCTCCTATAATTCACCCCTCCACTTT. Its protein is CASKSSYNSPLHF.

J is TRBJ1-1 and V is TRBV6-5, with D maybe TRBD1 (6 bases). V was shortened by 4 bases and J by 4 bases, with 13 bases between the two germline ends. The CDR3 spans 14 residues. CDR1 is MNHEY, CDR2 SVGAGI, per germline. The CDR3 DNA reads TGTGCCAGCAGTTCAGCGGGGGGCCGCACTGAAGCTTTCTTT. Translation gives CASSSAGGRTEAFF.

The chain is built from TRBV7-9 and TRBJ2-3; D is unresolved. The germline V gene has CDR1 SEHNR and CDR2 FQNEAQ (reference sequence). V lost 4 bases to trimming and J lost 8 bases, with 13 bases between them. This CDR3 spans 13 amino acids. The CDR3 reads CASSSDGPGTQYF. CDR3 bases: TGTGCCAGCAGCTCCGACGGCCCGGGTACGCAGTATTTT.

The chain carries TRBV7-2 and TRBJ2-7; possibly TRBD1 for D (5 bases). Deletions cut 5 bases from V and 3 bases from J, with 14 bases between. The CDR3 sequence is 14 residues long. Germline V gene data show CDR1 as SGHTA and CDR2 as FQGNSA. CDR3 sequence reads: CASSLDWQGYEQYF. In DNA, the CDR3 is TGTGCCAGCAGCCTTGATTGGCAGGGCTACGAGCAGTACTTC.

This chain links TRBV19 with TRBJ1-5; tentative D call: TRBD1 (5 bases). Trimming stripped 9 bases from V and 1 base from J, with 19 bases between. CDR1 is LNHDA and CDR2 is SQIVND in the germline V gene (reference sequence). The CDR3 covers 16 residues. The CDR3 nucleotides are TGTGCCAGCAGGCTTCGGGACGGGGGGAGCAATCAGCCCCAGCATTTT. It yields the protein CASRLRDGGSNQPQHF.